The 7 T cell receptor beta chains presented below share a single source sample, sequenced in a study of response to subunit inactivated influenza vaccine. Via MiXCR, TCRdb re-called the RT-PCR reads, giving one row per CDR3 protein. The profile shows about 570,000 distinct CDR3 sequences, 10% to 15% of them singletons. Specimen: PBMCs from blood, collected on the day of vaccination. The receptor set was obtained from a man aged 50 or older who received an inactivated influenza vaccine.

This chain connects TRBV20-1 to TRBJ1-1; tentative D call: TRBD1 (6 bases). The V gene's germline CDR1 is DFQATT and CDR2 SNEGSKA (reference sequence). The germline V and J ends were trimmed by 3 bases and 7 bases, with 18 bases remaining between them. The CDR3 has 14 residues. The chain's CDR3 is CSARTSQGVGEAFF. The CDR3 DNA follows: TGCAGTGCTAGGACTTCACAGGGAGTTGGTGAAGCTTTCTTT.

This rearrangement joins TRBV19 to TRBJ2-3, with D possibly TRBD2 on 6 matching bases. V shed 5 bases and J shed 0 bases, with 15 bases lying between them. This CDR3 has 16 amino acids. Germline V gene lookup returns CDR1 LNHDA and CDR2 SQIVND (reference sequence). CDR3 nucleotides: TGTGCCAGTAGTCCCCCCGGACGGGGGAGCACAGATACGCAGTATTTT. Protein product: CASSPPGRGSTDTQYF.

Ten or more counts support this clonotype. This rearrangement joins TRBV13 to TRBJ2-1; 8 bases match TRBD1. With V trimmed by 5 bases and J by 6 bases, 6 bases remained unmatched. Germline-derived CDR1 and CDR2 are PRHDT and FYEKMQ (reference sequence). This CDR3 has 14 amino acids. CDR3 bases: TGTGCCAGCAGCCCCCGACAGGGGATCAATGAGCAGTTCTTC. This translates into CASSPRQGINEQFF.

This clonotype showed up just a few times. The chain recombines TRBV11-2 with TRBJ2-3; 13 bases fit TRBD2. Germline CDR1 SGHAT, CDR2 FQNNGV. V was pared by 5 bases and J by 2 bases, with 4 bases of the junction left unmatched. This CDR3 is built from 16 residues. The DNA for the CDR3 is TGTGCCAGCAGCCCGGGACTAGCGGGAAACACAGATACGCAGTATTTT. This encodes CASSPGLAGNTDTQYF. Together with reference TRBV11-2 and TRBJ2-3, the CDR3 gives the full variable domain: EAGVAQSPRYKIIEKRQSVAFWCNPISGHATLYWYQQILGQGPKLLIQFQNNGVVDDSQLPKDRFSAERLKGVDSTLKIQPAKLEDSAVYLCASSPGLAGNTDTQYFGPGTRLTVL.

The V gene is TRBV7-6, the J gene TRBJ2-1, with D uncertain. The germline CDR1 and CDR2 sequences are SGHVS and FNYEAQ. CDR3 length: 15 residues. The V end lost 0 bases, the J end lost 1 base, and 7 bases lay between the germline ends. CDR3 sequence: CASSLAPGSYNEQFF. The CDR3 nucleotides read TGTGCCAGCAGCTTAGCTCCCGGGTCCTACAATGAGCAGTTCTTC.

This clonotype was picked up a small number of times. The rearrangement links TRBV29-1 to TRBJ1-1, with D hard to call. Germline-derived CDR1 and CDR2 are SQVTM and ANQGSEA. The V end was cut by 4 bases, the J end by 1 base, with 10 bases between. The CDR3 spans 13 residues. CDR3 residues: CSVGLRSNTEAFF. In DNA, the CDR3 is TGCAGCGTTGGGCTAAGATCGAACACTGAAGCTTTCTTT. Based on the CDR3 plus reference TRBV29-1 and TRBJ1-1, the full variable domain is SAVISQKPSRDICQRGTSLTIQCQVDSQVTMMFWYRQQPGQSLTLIATANQGSEATYESGFVIDKFPISRPNLTFSTLTVSNMSPEDSSIYLCSVGLRSNTEAFFGQGTRLTVV.

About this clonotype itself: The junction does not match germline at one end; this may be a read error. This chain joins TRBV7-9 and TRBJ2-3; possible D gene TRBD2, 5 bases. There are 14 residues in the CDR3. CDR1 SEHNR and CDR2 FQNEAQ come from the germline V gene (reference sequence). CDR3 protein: CASSLPGPRDTHYF. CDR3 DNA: TGTGCCAGCAGCCTGCCGGGCCCCCGGGATACGCATTATTTT.